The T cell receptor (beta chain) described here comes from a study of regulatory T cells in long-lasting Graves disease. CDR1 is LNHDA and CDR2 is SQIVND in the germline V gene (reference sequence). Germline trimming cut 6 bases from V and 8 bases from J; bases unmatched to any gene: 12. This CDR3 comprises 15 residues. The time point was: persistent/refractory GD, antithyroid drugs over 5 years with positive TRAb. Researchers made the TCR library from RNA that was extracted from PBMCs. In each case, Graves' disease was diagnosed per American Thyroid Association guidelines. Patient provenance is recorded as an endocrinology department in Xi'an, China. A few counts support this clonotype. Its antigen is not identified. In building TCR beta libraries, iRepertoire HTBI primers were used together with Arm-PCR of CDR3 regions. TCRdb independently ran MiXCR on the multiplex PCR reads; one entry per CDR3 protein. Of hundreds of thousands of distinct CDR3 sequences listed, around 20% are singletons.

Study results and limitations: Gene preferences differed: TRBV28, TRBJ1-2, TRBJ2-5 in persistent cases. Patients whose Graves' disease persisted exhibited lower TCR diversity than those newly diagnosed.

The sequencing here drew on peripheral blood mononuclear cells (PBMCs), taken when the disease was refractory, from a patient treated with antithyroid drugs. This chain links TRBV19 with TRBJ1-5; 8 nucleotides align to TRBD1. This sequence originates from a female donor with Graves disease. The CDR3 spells CASSSTGQGGKPQHF. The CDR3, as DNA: TGTGCCAGTAGCTCGACAGGACAGGGAGGAAAGCCCCAGCATTTT.